This note documents a single T cell receptor (beta chain) sequence. The germline CDR1 and CDR2 sequences are MNHEY and SVGEGT. This CDR3 comprises 14 residues. V lost 2 bases and J lost 2, with 9 bases in between. Amplification of the TCR beta CDR3 (from genomic DNA) was done by two-round multiplex PCR. Amplification in first-round PCR relied on primers specific to each TRBV and TRBJ gene. TCRdb called the multiplex PCR reads again in MiXCR, with one record for every CDR3 protein. The repertoire holds 9,500 to 15,000 distinct CDR3 sequences, around 50% seen once, with 20% in the top ten. This sample was taken from a study of prognosis after radiotherapy for stage I lung cancer.

The sequenced sample was PBMCs, obtained before or after stereotactic body radiation therapy (not recorded which). The receptor was isolated from a donor of 50 years or more with non-small cell lung cancer. The rearrangement links TRBV6-2 or TRBV6-3 to TRBJ1-1, with D unresolved. The CDR3 sequence: CASSYVWGNTEAFF. The CDR3 region has the DNA TGTGCCAGCAGTTACGTTTGGGGAAACACTGAAGCTTTCTTT.